This T cell receptor beta chain was found in a study of control samples from healthy donors and cancer patients. Sequencing used immunoSEQ multiplex PCR; TCRdb keeps in-frame clones, though not all of them. The table shows 100,000 or so clones, with about 90% occurring only once. CDR3 length equals 12 residues. Per germline, CDR1 MGHDK and CDR2 SYGVNS. Trimming cost V 8 bases and J 6 bases; bases outside gene matches: 0. V gene TRBV25-1 combines with J gene TRBJ2-2, with 10 nucleotides matching TRBD1. The clonotype was recovered from a woman aged 45-65 years in good health. Sequencing was done on a sample of blood. The CDR3 reads CASGTGAGELFF. CDR3 DNA: TGTGCCAGCGGGACAGGGGCCGGGGAGCTGTTTTTT.